This entry is about one T cell receptor (beta chain). There is no known antigen for this receptor. No base quality values were provided; no much bigger clone lies one nucleotide off. The data belong to a study of cytomegalovirus exposure and HLA in healthy donors listed by TCRdb under 2017. At the level of the whole study: In an earlier analysis of about 560 of the donors, 276 Gb of sequence data and 100 million or so unique TCR beta sequences from 180 million or so T cells were reported. Among some 410 genotyped donors of the cohort, an average of approximately 240,000 unique TCR beta nucleotide sequences were sequenced per donor, about a sixth of them non-productive. A separate validation cohort of about 110 different subjects was used in addition to the roughly 670-subject first cohort. To study patterns of TCR occurrence, a later analysis re-analyzed previously published TCR beta repertoires from under 750 donors and added high-resolution HLA genotyping. The study combined high-throughput TCR immunosequencing, statistical association of individual TCRs with disease status, and machine learning to predict cytomegalovirus infection status. The study was designed to test whether signatures of past pathogen exposure could be identified by cataloging public T cell receptors. Rather than using new phenotypic data, the later analysis identified candidate immune exposures from TCR beta sequences and from how often those sequences occurred across donors. The number of donors typed differed by locus, with 629-630 for A, B, C, DRB1 and DQB1, roughly 550 for DQA1, 600 to 610 for DPA1, and 450 to 480 for DPB1. Donor age, sex, ethnicity and CMV serostatus were collected together with the repertoire data. Both class I and class II loci were covered by HLA typing, at four-digit resolution. Of the 300 to 450 genotyped donors, approximately 81% were placed in the genetic ancestry cluster associated with self-reported Caucasian donors. An earlier analysis of some 600 of the donors applied high-throughput TCR beta sequencing to assess whether each TCR beta V gene segment acted as functional or pseudogenic. Genome-wide SNP genotypes for about 55% of the 666 donors were used in a later genetic analysis, which treated that subset as a discovery cohort. Approximately 300 gigabases of sequencing data and around 88 million unique TCR sequences made up an early release that covered 500 to 700 HLA-typed donors. The study profiled the T cell repertoires of around 700 subjects by immunosequencing and related them to cytomegalovirus serostatus. Four or five DR-DQ haplotypes were handled as single units for association and clustering, since linkage in the cohort was strong. Every repertoire in the discovery cohort had been generated on one and the same sequencing platform. What the study reported, not specific to this receptor: At a false discovery rate of 0.05, a later analysis linked under 20,000 TCR beta sequences to specific HLA alleles. In a later analysis, TCR association rates were found to vary across HLA loci, with the most associated TCRs seen for DRB1 alleles and the fewest for HLA-C alleles. The study listed 164 TCR beta chains as associated with cytomegalovirus. An earlier analysis of several hundred of the donors showed that most TCR beta V segments appeared in productive rearrangements either about 87% or about 30% of the time, which broadly matched IMGT annotations. Compared with the 666-donor mean, donors in an Asian-associated ancestry cluster had fewer N-insertions in productive TCRs, according to a later genetic analysis. The presence/absence analyses assumed that sequencing depth was roughly uniform across donors, and that assumption may not be true. In vitro tests confirmed that three of the cytomegalovirus-associated TCR beta chains recognize cytomegalovirus antigens. CMV serostatus was the only immune exposure information available for the cohort. The earlier analysis of some 560 of the donors excluded 15 to 20 rarely observed V segments, including chromosome 9 orphons, because counts were too low. Most TCR sequences were seen in very few donors, while some public TCRs were found in many individuals. A further reported finding was that TCR beta sequences accurately predicted the HLA-A and HLA-B alleles for most subjects in the first cohort. A later analysis reported that several top co-occurrence clusters appeared linked to parvovirus B19, influenza, CMV and Epstein-Barr virus. HLA typing was unavailable for some donors at each locus, so association tests used only the typed subset. The authors suggested that the approach could potentially be generalized to other disease states and immunological phenotypes. Some IMGT-functional V segments, including TRBV6-2 and TRBV6-3, could not be distinguished by the 87-base-pair reads and were therefore excluded. A later genetic analysis associated a missense DCLRE1C variant with V-gene and J-gene trimming of TCR beta chains, and an independent cohort replicated the association. When HLA alleles, especially DR and DQ, strongly co-occurred, TCR associations were difficult to assign to individual alleles. Most CMV-associated TCR beta chains appeared to be HLA-restricted in a later analysis, and the HLA associations seemed to be driven largely by CMV exposure. A group of highly shared sequence variants was considered likely to be a technical artifact of the sequencing pipeline. This cohort had only TCR beta chains sequenced, and the lack of alpha or paired-chain data limited which features could be detected. Correlated functional status among segregating V segments might reflect linkage disequilibrium, but an unknown experimental factor could not be ruled out. A later analysis found that HLA-associated TCR beta chains were more clonally expanded and had lower generation probabilities than equally common non-associated chains. The classifier was reported to diagnose cytomegalovirus status with high specificity and sensitivity in both the original cohort and the validation cohort.

The library was generated by the immunoSEQ multiplex PCR assay. A mixture of 60 forward primers for TCR Vbeta segments and 13 reverse primers for TCR Jbeta segments was used in the multiplex PCR. The CDR3 region of rearranged TCR beta genes was amplified from genomic DNA by a multiplex PCR assay. On the Illumina HiSeq System, the amplified TCR beta libraries were sequenced as 87-base-pair reads. In the original analysis: Across the 600 to 700 repertoires, a later analysis counted some 80 million unique TCR beta chains, roughly 11 million of which were shared by at least two donors. To remove PCR and sequencing errors, raw reads were error-corrected and collapsed into unique sequences using a nearest-neighbor algorithm that merged closely related sequences. To assign V, D and J gene segments, CDR3 sequences were aligned to IMGT reference sequences. For a sequence to be retained, a match of at least six nucleotides to both a V gene segment and a J gene segment was required. Rearrangements were called productive when the CDR3 lacked stop codons and stayed in frame with V and J; all others were non-productive. Following IMGT convention, CDR3 was defined as the stretch from the second conserved V-encoded cysteine to the conserved J-encoded phenylalanine. In an earlier analysis of more than 550 of the donors, sequences lacking an unambiguous match to a single V gene segment were excluded. An earlier analysis of just under 600 of the donors called V segments functional above 56.7% productive rearrangements and segregating when the between-donor standard deviation exceeded 5%. A statistical classification framework was built for diagnosing cytomegalovirus status from the catalog of TCR beta chain sequences. In a later analysis, TCR nucleotide sequences were compared against IMGT/GENE-DB human TR gene sequences so that V and J genes could be assigned. In a later analysis, CDR3 sequences and most-parsimonious VDJ recombination scenarios were assigned using the TCRdist pipeline. In a later analysis, each TCR beta chain was defined by its CDR3 amino acid sequence together with its V-gene family, and reads lacking a unique V-gene family were excluded. As a way to deal with suspected cross-contamination and a sequencing artifact, a later analysis dropped roughly 620 nucleotide sequences that were highly shared and had low generation probability. In a later analysis, a clonal expansion index was calculated for each public chain from normalized within-repertoire ranks of inferred template counts. Generation probabilities in a later analysis came from a VDJ recombination model fitted to out-of-frame rearrangements, and those results were checked against IGoR. In a later analysis, hypergeometric tests were used to score TCR-TCR, TCR-HLA and TCR-CMV co-occurrence, with a repertoire-size bias correction applied to TCR pairs. To estimate false discovery rates, a later analysis permuted the HLA or CMV assignments 20 times. In a later analysis, co-occurring TCRs were grouped using DBSCAN, and TCRdist sequence similarity was added for clustering within HLA-allele-positive subsets. Repertoires with fewer than 30,000 or more than 120,000 public chains, plus five repertoires with anomalous nucleotide sharing, were excluded from co-occurrence clustering. Here the immuneACCESS table is served through TCRdb, limited to in-frame sequences with V and J called. Missing clones are a known gap in these copies; in checked studies unresolved V genes cover under half, and the rest lacks a known reason. D and trimming come from the DNA, and the V and J calls and clone size come from that table. In this sample the table shows some 130,000 clones, around three quarters of which occur a single time. The ten largest clonotypes hold about 3.1% of the sample.

The cohort comprised hundreds of healthy bone marrow donors. At the time of sampling, every cohort member was nominally healthy, though immune exposures that went unrecorded were likely present. The donor tested CMV seronegative and was one of the 352 seronegative cohort members. A peripheral blood sample was collected from each donor, and TCR beta sequencing was performed on peripheral blood mononuclear cells. Genomic DNA was extracted from the blood cell samples with the Qiagen DNeasy Blood Extraction Kit. V and J lose 3 bases and 3 bases, and a span of 12 bases separates them. Inclusive of the bounding cysteine and phenylalanine, the CDR3 is 15 residues long. The sequence is cut down to CDR3 DNA, 45 bases in frame from base 1. The germline V gene (reference sequence) gives CDR1 as LNHDA and CDR2 as SQIVND.

Sequencing was done on a sample of PBMCs. This sequence originates from a middle-aged man in good health and CMV-seronegative. The rearranged chain carries TRBV19 and TRBJ1-5, and perhaps TRBD1 as D gene, on 6 matching bases. CDR3 region: CASSIGGQYNQPQHF. In nucleotides, the sequence is TGTGCCAGTAGTATCGGAGGACAGTACAATCAGCCCCAGCATTTT.